These 12 T cell receptor beta chains share one sample of origin, sequenced in a study of technical replicates of blood from a few donors. Method: immunoSEQ multiplex PCR; TCRdb's copy keeps in-frame clones and lacks some. The sample includes about 81,000 clones, over 75% of them seen just once. Sequenced material: PBMCs. All receptors derive from a human donor in good health. Some clones in this sample may be carry-over from other donors' samples.

V gene TRBV29-1 combines with J gene TRBJ1-5, with 9 bases lining up with TRBD1. The V segment lost 5 bases and the J segment 6 bases; nucleotides outside the gene matches: 11. Per the germline V gene, CDR1 is SQVTM and CDR2 is ANQGSEA. The CDR3 spans 15 residues. The DNA of the CDR3 is TGCAGCGTTCTAACTGGACAGGGGATTGGTCAGCCCCAGCATTTT. It is translated as CSVLTGQGIGQPQHF.

The V call is TRBV10-3, the J call TRBJ2-2; D perhaps matches TRBD2 (5 bases). The ends were cut back, 6 bases at V and 6 bases at J, with 8 bases in the middle. Germline CDR1 and CDR2: ENHRY and SYGVKD. This CDR3 has 12 amino acids. CDR3 in amino acids: CAISDGAGELFF. The CDR3 bases are TGTGCCATCAGCGACGGGGCCGGGGAGCTGTTTTTT.

This chain uses TRBV28 with TRBJ1-5; D ambiguous. In germline, CDR1 is MDHEN, CDR2 SYDVKM. Trimming removed 6 bases from V and 2 bases from J, with 11 bases in between. CDR3 length: 14 residues. In nucleotides, the CDR3 is TGTGCCAGCAGCTTGTCGGTGCGCAATCAGCCCCAGCATTTT. Its translation is CASSLSVRNQPQHF.

This clone was seen a handful of times. The chain has TRBV30 and TRBJ1-2, with D uncertain. V shed 3 bases and J shed 5 bases, with 7 bases lying between them. This CDR3 has 11 residues. Per germline, CDR1 GTSNPN and CDR2 SVGIG (reference sequence). CDR3 protein: CAWSTYYGYTF. DNA of the CDR3: TGTGCCTGGAGCACTTATTATGGCTACACCTTC.

The chain carries TRBV2 and TRBJ2-5; 7 bases agree with TRBD1. V shed 6 bases, J shed 7 bases, and the junction held 14 bases outside the gene matches. CDR3 length: 15 residues. The V gene's germline CDR1 is SNHLY and CDR2 FYNNEI. In DNA, the CDR3 is TGTGCCAGCAGGCAACAGAGACAGGGCCCGGGGACCCAGTACTTC. The encoded protein is CASRQQRQGPGTQYF. Variable domain in full (rest from reference TRBV2 and TRBJ2-5): EPEVTQTPSHQVTQMGQEVILRCVPISNHLYFYWYRQILGQKVEFLVSFYNNEISEKSEIFDDQFSVERPDGSNFTLKIRSTKLEDSAMYFCASRQQRQGPGTQYFGPGTRLLVL.

This sequence joins TRBV5-4 and TRBJ2-5; maybe TRBD1 (5 bases). V lost 0 bases and J lost 6, with 15 bases in between. The CDR3 covers 15 residues. Per germline, CDR1 SGHNT and CDR2 YYREEE (reference sequence). The CDR3 loop reads CASSLDPAGPQTQYF. The CDR3 nucleotides are TGTGCCAGCAGCTTGGATCCCGCAGGGCCGCAGACCCAGTACTTC.

A few counts support this clone. This chain links TRBV9 with TRBJ1-1, with no clear D. Germline V gene data show CDR1 as SGDLS and CDR2 as YYNGEE. CDR3 size: 14 residues. Trimming cost V 0 bases and J 4 bases, with 10 bases left between them. The CDR3: CASSVVGEATEAFF. Here the CDR3 DNA reads TGTGCCAGCAGCGTAGTTGGGGAGGCCACTGAAGCTTTCTTT.

This clone was detected ten times or more. The chain uses TRBV9 and TRBJ1-6; D ambiguous. The CDR3 sequence is 14 residues long. Germline CDR1 is SGDLS and CDR2 is YYNGEE. Trimming removed 0 bases from V and 9 bases from J, with 10 bases in between. The CDR3 sequence: CASSVGGGSSPLHF. CDR3 in DNA: TGTGCCAGCAGCGTAGGCGGCGGGTCTTCACCCCTCCACTTT.

The chain couples TRBV27 to TRBJ1-6, with 9 bases lining up with TRBD1. The CDR3 runs 12 residues. V was pared by 6 bases and J by 11 bases, with 2 bases of the junction left unmatched. Germline-derived CDR1 and CDR2 are MNHEY and SMNVEV (reference sequence). DNA for the CDR3: TGTGCCAGCAGCTACAGGGGGCCACCCCTCCACTTT. It encodes CASSYRGPPLHF.

V is TRBV5-1 and J is TRBJ1-1; 8 bases fit TRBD1. This CDR3 has 16 residues. The trim removed 1 base at V and 4 bases at J, leaving 9 bases unmatched. Germline CDR1 and CDR2: SGHRS and YFSETQ. CDR3 bases: TGCGCCAGCAGCTTGCCCCCAGGGGGCAGGGGCACTGAAGCTTTCTTT. It yields the protein CASSLPPGGRGTEAFF.

The chain couples TRBV7-9 to TRBJ1-2, with no clear D. CDR3 length equals 14 residues. V was clipped by 4 bases and J by 5 bases, with 14 bases between them. In germline, CDR1 is SEHNR, CDR2 FQNEAQ (reference sequence). The CDR3 loop is CASSYQSEGYGYTF. The CDR3, as DNA: TGTGCCAGCAGCTACCAATCGGAGGGATATGGCTACACCTTC.

The chain combines TRBV4-1 with TRBJ2-5; 14 bases match TRBD2. Germline V gene sequence: CDR1 MGHRA, CDR2 YSYEKL. This CDR3 contains 16 residues. J gave up 5 bases and V 1 base, and 3 bases lay outside the gene matches. CDR3 DNA: TGCGCCAGCAGCCAAGGACTAGCGGGGGGGGCCGAGACCCAGTACTTC. Translated: CASSQGLAGGAETQYF.